Presented here are 5 T cell receptor beta chains from one specimen sequenced in a study of blood T cell repertoires in COVID-19. Clones were sequenced by immunoSEQ multiplex PCR, and TCRdb holds only the in-frame ones, with some missing. The repertoire has roughly 230,000 clones, 70% to 90% of them found once; the top ten carry less than 8.5%. Input material: PBMCs or T cells enriched from blood (not recorded which). The receptors shown here come from a woman between 50 and 59 years old who had been exposed to COVID-19.

This clone was picked up one time. V gene TRBV2 combines with J gene TRBJ1-5; TRBD1 agrees at 8 bases. The J segment lost 2 bases and the V segment lost 5 bases, leaving 2 bases of the junction unmatched. Germline loops: CDR1 SNHLY, CDR2 FYNNEI. The CDR3 length is 14 residues. CDR3 nucleotide sequence: TGTGCCAGCAGTAAGGACAGGGGCAATCAGCCCCAGCATTTT. Translating gives CASSKDRGNQPQHF.

The rearrangement joins TRBV5-5 to TRBJ1-2; a possible D gene is TRBD1 (5 bases). Germline loops: CDR1 SGHKS, CDR2 YYEKEE (reference sequence). The V and J ends lost 7 bases and 8 bases respectively, with 24 bases between them. The CDR3 spans 15 residues. The CDR3 sequence is CASASYTGPRGGYTF. The CDR3, as DNA: TGTGCCAGCGCTTCTTACACCGGGCCAAGGGGAGGCTACACCTTC.

The rearrangement joins TRBV6-4 to TRBJ2-7; TRBD1 matches at 9 bases. Germline values: CDR1 MRHNA, CDR2 SNTAGT. This CDR3 region has 16 residues. The junction had 13 bases not matched to a gene; V was cut back by 2 bases and J by 8 bases. The CDR3 nucleotides are TGTGCCAGCAGTGACACAAACCTGGACAGGGGAATCCAGCAGTACTTC. Residues: CASSDTNLDRGIQQYF.

This clone came up once. The rearrangement joins TRBV19 to TRBJ2-3; 8 bases align to TRBD2. Germline CDR1 reads LNHDA; CDR2 reads SQIVND (reference sequence). This CDR3 has 17 residues. Trimming cost V 4 bases and J 1 base; bases outside gene matches: 10. CDR3 amino acids: CASSTEPGLEGTDTQYF. The CDR3 DNA reads TGTGCCAGTAGTACTGAACCGGGACTAGAGGGCACAGATACGCAGTATTTT.

The chain links TRBV19 to TRBJ2-1; possibly TRBD1 for D (5 bases). Germline CDR1 and CDR2: LNHDA and SQIVND (reference sequence). V lost 5 bases to trimming and J lost 7 bases, with 12 bases between them. CDR3 length: 13 residues. The CDR3 reads CASSPRQSNEQFF. CDR3 DNA sequence: TGTGCCAGTAGTCCCCGACAGAGTAATGAGCAGTTCTTC.